The 30 T cell receptor beta chains listed next were all sequenced from one sample in a study of blood T cell repertoires in COVID-19. Sequenced by immunoSEQ multiplex PCR; TCRdb stores in-frame clones only, minus some. The sample lists 470,000 or so clones; nearly 90% were seen once. The sequencing input was PBMCs or T cells enriched from blood (not recorded which). The receptors stem from a woman aged 18-30 years with acute COVID-19.

The chain couples TRBV19 to TRBJ1-1, with D perhaps TRBD1 (5 bases). V was shortened by 5 bases and J by 4 bases, with 17 bases between the two germline ends. Per germline, CDR1 LNHDA and CDR2 SQIVND (reference sequence). This CDR3 region has 15 residues. CDR3 region: CASSPLRALGTEAFF. CDR3 nucleotides: TGTGCCAGTAGTCCACTCAGGGCGCTGGGCACTGAAGCTTTCTTT.

J is TRBJ2-7 and V is TRBV28; TRBD1 aligns across 10 bases. This CDR3 is built from 13 residues. Germline assignment: CDR1 MDHEN and CDR2 SYDVKM. The V and J ends lost 8 bases and 6 bases, in that order; junction bases with no gene match: 7. CDR3 in DNA: TGTGCCAGCGTACCGGGACAGGGGCCCGAGCAGTACTTC. Protein: CASVPGQGPEQYF.

The chain uses TRBV7-2 and TRBJ1-5; TRBD1 is a possible D gene (5 bases). The germline V and J ends were trimmed by 1 base and 2 bases, with 18 bases remaining between them. There are 18 residues in the CDR3. CDR1 and CDR2 from the germline V gene are SGHTA and FQGNSA. CDR3: CASSLVFRGTDGNQPQHF. CDR3 nucleotides: TGTGCCAGCAGCTTAGTTTTTCGGGGGACCGATGGCAATCAGCCCCAGCATTTT.

This chain joins TRBV2 and TRBJ1-2, with 10 bases aligning to TRBD1. V lost 9 bases and J lost 6; bases outside the gene matches: 4. Germline loops: CDR1 SNHLY, CDR2 FYNNEI. There are 12 residues in the CDR3. The CDR3, as DNA: TGTGCCAGTACCGGGACAGGGGATGGCTACACCTTC. Residues: CASTGTGDGYTF.

J is TRBJ2-7 and V is TRBV7-2; D perhaps matches TRBD2 (6 bases). With 1 base removed from V and 7 bases from J, the gap between germline ends came to 11 bases. The CDR3 runs 13 residues. Germline V gene lookup returns CDR1 SGHTA and CDR2 FQGNSA. The CDR3 nucleotides read TGTGCCAGCAGCTTAGTTGAAGCGGGTGAGCAGTACTTC. It is translated as CASSLVEAGEQYF. Combining the CDR3 with reference TRBV7-2 and TRBJ2-7 gives the whole variable domain GAGVSQSPSNKVTEKGKDVELRCDPISGHTALYWYRQSLGQGLEFLIYFQGNSAPDKSGLPSDRFSAERTGGSVSTLTIQRTQQEDSAVYLCASSLVEAGEQYFGPGTRLTVT.

This CDR3 is CASSVGVAGYEQYF. CDR3 sequence (DNA): TGTGCCAGCAGCGTAGGAGTAGCGGGGTACGAGCAGTACTTC. The chain recombines TRBV9 with TRBJ2-7, with 8 bases fitting TRBD2. CDR3 length: 14 amino acids. V shed 0 bases, J shed 4 bases, and the junction held 3 bases outside the gene matches. Germline assignment: CDR1 SGDLS and CDR2 YYNGEE.

This clone came up a few times. V is TRBV7-8 and J is TRBJ2-2; 9 bases are shared with TRBD2. V shed 5 bases and J 1 base; nucleotides not matched to a gene: 5. There are 16 residues in the CDR3. CDR1 is SGHVS, CDR2 FQNEAQ, per germline. The CDR3 is CASSIQTSGNTGELFF. The DNA of the CDR3 is TGTGCCAGCAGCATACAGACTAGCGGGAACACCGGGGAGCTGTTTTTT.

This sequence joins TRBV10-3 and TRBJ1-2, with 7 bases matching TRBD1. This CDR3 has 12 amino acids. CDR1 and CDR2 (germline): ENHRY, SYGVKD. With 7 bases clipped from V and 8 bases from J, the junction kept 7 bases outside the gene matches. CDR3 sequence: CAIKGQQEGYTF. The CDR3 DNA follows: TGTGCCATCAAGGGACAGCAGGAGGGCTACACCTTC.

The chain couples TRBV9 to TRBJ1-4; TRBD1 matches at 8 bases. V gave up 1 base and J gave up 4 bases; unmatched junction bases: 9. The CDR3 consists of 17 residues. Germline CDR1 reads SGDLS; CDR2 reads YYNGEE. Here the CDR3 reads CASSVRGGTGHNEKLFF. The CDR3 DNA follows: TGTGCCAGCAGCGTAAGAGGGGGGACAGGCCATAATGAAAAACTGTTTTTT.

The chain couples TRBV4-2 to TRBJ1-4; tentatively, D is TRBD1 (6 bases). With 4 bases removed from V and 4 bases from J, the gap between germline ends came to 10 bases. This CDR3 region has 14 residues. The germline V gene has CDR1 LGHNA and CDR2 YNFKEQ. The CDR3 DNA reads TGTGCCAGCAGCCCTGGGACACTTAATGAAAAACTGTTTTTT. Residues: CASSPGTLNEKLFF.

V and J are TRBV29-1 and TRBJ1-2; D uncertain. This CDR3 region has 12 residues. The germline V gene encodes CDR1 SQVTM and CDR2 ANQGSEA. Trimming removed 6 bases from V and 4 bases from J, with 12 bases in between. The CDR3 region has the DNA TGCAGCGTCGTCGCCTCGGTCTATGGCTACACCTTC. This codes for CSVVASVYGYTF.

This clone was counted a single time. J is TRBJ2-7 and V is TRBV27, with D perhaps matching TRBD2 (5 bases). Trimming took 4 bases from V and 6 from J, leaving 25 bases between them. The germline gives CDR1 MNHEY, CDR2 SMNVEV (reference sequence). The CDR3 is made up of 17 amino acids. The CDR3 sequence: CASSSKIFQRNVLEQYF. The CDR3 DNA is TGTGCCAGCAGTTCTAAAATATTTCAGCGGAATGTTCTCGAGCAGTACTTC.

This clone was detected once. This chain uses TRBV2 with TRBJ2-1; possible D gene TRBD2, 6 bases. CDR1 SNHLY and CDR2 FYNNEI come from the germline V gene. The CDR3 totals 14 residues. Trimming shortened V by 5 bases and J by 7 bases, and 15 bases separated the two germline ends. The CDR3 nucleotides are TGTGCCAGCAGTCGGGTTACTAGCTGGAATGAGCAGTTCTTC. It specifies CASSRVTSWNEQFF.

The chain employs TRBV11-2 and TRBJ2-3; TRBD2 matches at 8 bases. The germline V gene has CDR1 SGHAT and CDR2 FQNNGV. Trimming cost V 1 base and J 5 bases; bases outside gene matches: 5. The CDR3 covers 15 residues. The CDR3: CASSLALSGRDTQYF. The CDR3, as DNA: TGTGCCAGCAGCTTAGCACTCAGCGGGAGAGATACGCAGTATTTT.

This clone showed up just a few times. This sequence joins TRBV6-5 and TRBJ2-7, with a tentative D call TRBD1 (7 bases). The CDR3 runs to 14 residues. Per germline, CDR1 MNHEY and CDR2 SVGAGI. V was trimmed by 2 bases and J by 4 bases, leaving 12 bases between them. The CDR3 DNA reads as TGTGCCAGCAGTTACCAGGGGGGTGATTACGAGCAGTACTTC. Protein product: CASSYQGGDYEQYF.

The chain uses TRBV7-9 and TRBJ2-1, with D hard to call. CDR1 and CDR2 (germline): SEHNR, FQNEAQ (reference sequence). Trimming shortened V by 5 bases and J by 13 bases, and 18 bases separated the two germline ends. The CDR3 extends over 13 amino acids. Written as DNA, the CDR3 is TGTGCCAGCAGCCCTCCCGAGAAATCGTCCCAGTTCTTC. Amino acids: CASSPPEKSSQFF. The full variable domain, completed using reference TRBV7-9 and TRBJ2-1, is DTGVSQNPRHKITKRGQNVTFRCDPISEHNRLYWYRQTLGQGPEFLTYFQNEAQLEKSRLLSDRFSAERPKGSFSTLEIQRTEQGDSAMYLCASSPPEKSSQFFGPGTRLTVL.

In this sample, this clone turned up once. CDR3 amino acids: CASSPTLAGGRGLNGYTF. The CDR3 DNA sequence: TGTGCCAGCTCACCAACCCTGGCAGGGGGCCGAGGCTTGAATGGCTACACCTTC. The chain has TRBV18 and TRBJ1-2; 8 bases are a match to TRBD1. After removal of 2 bases from V and 6 bases from J, the junction contained 17 bases not matched to a gene. Germline loops: CDR1 KGHSH, CDR2 LQKENI. The CDR3 consists of 18 residues.

The J gene is TRBJ2-7, the V gene TRBV7-6; TRBD1 agrees at 8 bases. Germline V gene sequence: CDR1 SGHVS, CDR2 FNYEAQ. The CDR3 consists of 13 residues. The ends lost 6 bases at V and 3 bases at J; junction bases unmatched: 4. CDR3 region: CASSLGQVYEQYF. The CDR3 bases are TGTGCCAGCAGTTTGGGACAGGTCTACGAGCAGTACTTC.

The chain is built from TRBV4-1 and TRBJ2-7, with unresolved D. From germline, CDR1 is MGHRA and CDR2 YSYEKL. This CDR3 comprises 13 residues. Trimming removed 1 base at V and 2 bases at J, with 6 bases between. The CDR3 DNA follows: TGCGCCAGCAGCCAAGCTGTCGCCTACGAGCAGTACTTC. Its translation: CASSQAVAYEQYF.

This chain uses TRBV20-1 with TRBJ2-7; 10 bases match TRBD2. Per germline, CDR1 DFQATT and CDR2 SNEGSKA (reference sequence). CDR3 length: 14 amino acids. V dropped 3 bases and J dropped 2; count of bases not matched to a gene: 4. CDR3 in amino acids: CSASASGGAYEQYF. The CDR3 bases are TGCAGTGCTAGTGCTAGCGGGGGAGCCTACGAGCAGTACTTC.

V and J are TRBV28 and TRBJ2-1; the match to TRBD2 covers 7 bases. The germline V gene has CDR1 MDHEN and CDR2 SYDVKM. This CDR3 has 13 residues. V lost 6 bases to trimming and J lost 7 bases; unmatched junction nucleotides: 6. The CDR3 is CASRNDGGNEQFF. The CDR3 DNA reads TGTGCCAGCAGAAATGACGGGGGGAATGAGCAGTTCTTC. The full variable domain, its missing parts supplied by reference TRBV28 and TRBJ2-1, is DVKVTQSSRYLVKRTGEKVFLECVQDMDHENMFWYRQDPGLGLRLIYFSYDVKMKEKGDIPEGYSVSREKKERFSLILESASTNQTSMYLCASRNDGGNEQFFGPGTRLTVL.

In this sample, this clone turned up once. This sequence joins TRBV9 and TRBJ2-5; 16 bases are shared with TRBD2. With V trimmed by 2 bases and J by 5 bases, 3 bases remained unmatched. Germline V CDR1 and CDR2: SGDLS, YYNGEE. This CDR3 has 16 amino acids. CDR3 coding DNA: TGTGCCAGCAGCGTGGGACTAGCGGGAGGGACGGAGACCCAGTACTTC. It is translated as CASSVGLAGGTETQYF.

V gene TRBV7-3 combines with J gene TRBJ2-7; the D gene is possibly TRBD2 (6 bases). V lost 2 bases and J 0 bases, leaving 11 bases between the germline ends. Germline V lookup: CDR1 SGHTA, CDR2 FQGTGA. The CDR3 loop spans 15 amino acids. The DNA for the CDR3 is TGTGCCAGCAGCTTAGGCGCGGGATCCTCCTACGAGCAGTACTTC. Its translation: CASSLGAGSSYEQYF.

This clone came up a few times. The V and J genes are TRBV7-2 and TRBJ2-1; 10 positions agree with TRBD2. This CDR3 spans 15 amino acids. The germline gives CDR1 SGHTA, CDR2 FQGNSA. The V and J ends lost 3 bases and 4 bases, in that order; junction bases with no gene match: 3. The CDR3 here is CASSFTSGVYNEQFF. DNA of the CDR3: TGTGCCAGCAGCTTTACTAGCGGGGTGTACAATGAGCAGTTCTTC.

The J gene is TRBJ2-7, the V gene TRBV7-2, with 11 bases lining up with TRBD2. Germline CDR1 reads SGHTA; CDR2 reads FQGNSA. V trimming: 5 bases; J trimming: 6 bases; junction bases outside the gene matches: 9. The CDR3 has 15 amino acids. CDR3 residues: CASSVSGRGSLEQYF. The CDR3 DNA reads TGTGCCAGCAGCGTTAGCGGGAGGGGGTCCCTCGAGCAGTACTTC.

V is TRBV7-6 and J is TRBJ2-2; TRBD2 agrees at 11 bases. Trimming cost V 4 bases and J 1 base; bases outside gene matches: 2. Looked up from germline, CDR1 is SGHVS and CDR2 is FNYEAQ. This CDR3 contains 16 residues. The chain's CDR3 is CASSSLAGGNTGELFF. CDR3 DNA: TGTGCCAGCAGCTCTCTAGCGGGGGGGAACACCGGGGAGCTGTTTTTT.

The genes are TRBV4-2 and TRBJ2-3; 8 bases line up with TRBD1. Per germline, CDR1 LGHNA and CDR2 YNFKEQ. The CDR3 length is 17 residues. The V segment lost 0 bases and the J segment 3 bases; nucleotides outside the gene matches: 8. CDR3 residues: CASSQDVPGQGTDTQYF. In DNA form, the CDR3 reads TGTGCCAGCAGCCAAGATGTCCCCGGACAGGGAACAGATACGCAGTATTTT.

J is TRBJ1-1 and V is TRBV18; 8 bases map to TRBD1. V was clipped by 3 bases and J by 4 bases; unmatched bases: 10. CDR1 is KGHSH, CDR2 LQKENI, per germline. The CDR3 extends over 16 amino acids. The CDR3 sequence is CASSPGYRGSGTEAFF. For the CDR3, the DNA is TGTGCCAGCTCACCGGGCTACAGGGGGTCGGGCACTGAAGCTTTCTTT.

This chain connects TRBV28 to TRBJ2-7; 12 positions match TRBD2. The length of the CDR3 is 15 residues. Germline CDR1 MDHEN, CDR2 SYDVKM. V gave up 3 bases and J gave up 5 bases; unmatched junction bases: 5. The CDR3 coding sequence is TGTGCCAGCAGTTTCTATCTAGCGGGAGGGGACGAGCAGTACTTC. It codes for CASSFYLAGGDEQYF.

Only one count was recorded for this clone. The chain couples TRBV6-5 to TRBJ1-1; D possibly corresponds to TRBD1 (6 bases). The CDR3 sequence is 15 residues long. Germline lookup yields CDR1 MNHEY and CDR2 SVGAGI. The V gene lost 8 bases and the J gene lost 3 bases, with 19 bases spanning the gap. The CDR3 is CASSWRGEGDTEAFF. DNA for the CDR3: TGTGCCAGCTCGTGGAGAGGGGAGGGGGACACTGAAGCTTTCTTT.